This section outlines one TCR beta chain sequence together with its context. No cognate antigen has been identified for it. No base qualities exist here, and no much larger clone lies one base off it. This sample was included in a study of identical twins (dated by TCRdb to the mid-2010s). In terms of the full investigation: To test whether fetal clonotypes persist, this study deep-sequenced TCR alpha and beta repertoires from monozygotic twins, from unrelated adults of various ages, and from cord blood. To rule out contamination, replicate twin experiments were performed at different times with different library preparation protocols. Points the paper makes about the study in general: The excess sharing between twins in beta out-of-frame sequences was weaker because fewer shared sequences reduced the signal-to-noise ratio. Compared with coincidental sharing between unrelated individuals, an excess of low generation-probability sequences was observed among out-of-frame TCR alpha sequences shared between twins. In monozygotic twins, recombination models systematically underestimated out-of-frame TCR alpha sharing, but the models matched the sharing seen between unrelated individuals. Because the same donors could not be followed over many years, the conclusions depended on cross-sectional statistical analysis. Invariant T cells such as MAIT and iNKT could partly confound zero-insertion analyses, though diverse VJ usage argued against this for most clonotypes. Fewer insertions were carried by abundant cord blood beta clonotypes; a weaker similar trend was observed in young adult naive repertoires, while no such trend was observed in memory repertoires.

Receptors were amplified or captured by 5' RACE. The run used an Illumina HiSeq 2000. Template switching introduced a universal primer binding site; the final cDNA contained a unique molecular identifier, enabling accurate counting of TCR cDNA molecules. Specific primers in the conserved constant-segment region were used to synthesize first-strand cDNA for TCR alpha and beta chains. To control for contamination, every cDNA library was double barcoded, receiving both a SMART-Mk sample barcode and Illumina barcodes. TruSeq adapter sequences, together with Illumina sample barcodes, were added in two successive PCR steps. Sequencing of the TCR alpha and beta cDNA libraries was done on the Illumina HiSeq platform using custom primers. The authors' pipeline ran thus. MiGEC was used to process raw reads and extract unique molecular identifiers, and MiXCR was used to find CDR3 positions. For each individual, recombination models were inferred using an EM algorithm with the repgenHMM and IGoR tools. The analysis of shared clonotypes was done with the tcR package in R, with sharing normalized by the product of cloneset sizes. To study raw recombination free of thymic and clonal selection effects, out-of-frame nonproductive sequences were analyzed. The public reads were run again by TCRdb, first through fastp at Q25 and then through MiXCR, and only productive beta chains were kept. Rows merge per CDR3 protein into single entries with the most common DNA and genes. TCRdb, not the original authors, processed these V and J calls. The sample contains hundreds of thousands of distinct CDR3 sequences, around 5.7% of them found a single time. The ten largest clonotypes hold about 1.8% of the sample.

Every donor was a healthy Caucasian. Three unrelated non-twin adults were also sequenced: a male aged 18 to 30, a male aged 50 to 59 and a female aged 50 to 59. Using Miltenyi CD45RO+ enrichment and human naive T-cell isolation kits, memory (CD45RO+) and naive T cells were isolated from PBMC. CDR1 SQVTM and CDR2 ANQGSEA are derived from the germline V gene. The CDR3 runs 13 residues from the cysteine to the phenylalanine. Just CDR3 DNA is preserved here, 39 bases in frame from base 1. Trimming takes 8 bases off V and 3 bases off J; junction bases not matched to a gene: 7. This sequence was found in a man between 18 and 35 years old in good health. Sequencing used naive T cells sorted from blood. The cell subset or site label, read with the paper, signifies: cells isolated with a human naive T-cell isolation kit. This chain joins TRBV29-1 to TRBJ2-3; 8 central nucleotides agree with TRBD1. In nucleotide form, the sequence is TGCAGCCTCTGGGACAGGAGGACAGATACGCAGTATTTT. This is translated as CSLWDRRTDTQYF.